Given below is one TCR beta chain in context. Antigen unknown. This sample stems from a study of CD8+ T cells in alopecia areata. General study findings and limits: For baseline CD8+ expansion, any link to response stays uncertain with one nonresponder.

Following RNA extraction, reverse transcription yielded cDNA that acted as the sequencing template. Libraries were prepared by immunoSEQ multiplex PCR; TCRdb keeps only in-frame clonotypes and omits some of them. In the table there are around 120,000 clones, around 56% of which are singletons. Treatment given: oral pan-JAK inhibitor, 5-10 mg twice daily. Peripheral blood and lesional scalp punch biopsies came from alopecia areata patients. The germline gives CDR1 SGHRS, CDR2 YFSETQ. The length of the CDR3 is 13 residues. V lost 4 bases to trimming and J lost 3 bases, with 10 bases between them. This TCR was sampled from a human donor with alopecia areata. The chain is built from TRBV5-1 and TRBJ1-1; D not certain. The sequenced sample was CD4+ T cells sorted from blood, obtained at week 4, from a patient treated with tofacitinib. CDR3 region: CASSPTPYTEAFF. The CDR3 DNA is TGCGCCAGCAGCCCCACACCCTACACTGAAGCTTTCTTT. Full variable domain (remainder filled in from reference TRBV5-1 and TRBJ1-1): KAGVTQTPRYLIKTRGQQVTLSCSPISGHRSVSWYQQTPGQGLQFLFEYFSETQRNKGNFPGRFSGRQFSNSRSEMNVSTLELGDSALYLCASSPTPYTEAFFGQGTRLTVV.